The 10 T cell receptor beta chains in this list originate from one sample, sequenced in a study of blood T cell repertoires in COVID-19 (dated by TCRdb to about 2020). Receptor amplification or capture employed the immunoSEQ multiplex PCR assay. Held by TCRdb, this immuneACCESS table contains in-frame sequences only and omits some clones. Under half of the omission traces to an unresolved V gene where checked; the cause of the rest is unknown. In this sample the table shows over 150,000 clones, more than 65% of which occur a single time. The top ten hold roughly 7% of the sample. The sequenced material came from PBMCs or T cells enriched from blood (not recorded which). These receptors all come from a man in his forties who had recovered from COVID-19.

This rearrangement joins TRBV7-2 to TRBJ1-6; D is unclear. The germline gives CDR1 SGHTA, CDR2 FQGNSA. The length of the CDR3 is 13 residues. The V and J ends lost 2 bases and 7 bases respectively, with 6 bases between them. The CDR3 coding sequence is TGTGCCAGCAGCTTACCCCCGAATTCACCCCTCCACTTT. Amino acid sequence: CASSLPPNSPLHF.

The chain joins TRBV2 to TRBJ1-1; 9 positions agree with TRBD1. CDR1 and CDR2 (germline): SNHLY, FYNNEI. The CDR3 runs 15 residues. Trimming cost V 6 bases and J 6 bases; bases outside gene matches: 11. CDR3 coding DNA: TGTGCCAGCAGGAACCCCGACAGGGGGGCGGCTGAAGCTTTCTTT. Protein: CASRNPDRGAAEAFF.

This sequence joins TRBV21-1 and TRBJ1-6; the table names TRBD1, a call not compared with the DNA. TRBV21-1 is assigned pseudogene status. This CDR3 spans 13 amino acids. CDR3 residues: CANPGQANSPLHF. Here the CDR3 DNA reads TGTGCCAACCCGGGACAGGCGAATTCACCCCTCCACTTT.

This rearrangement joins TRBV14 to TRBJ2-7; D is perhaps TRBD1 (6 bases). The CDR3 contains 13 residues. Trimming pared 2 bases from V and 6 bases from J, leaving 11 bases between. Germline-derived CDR1 and CDR2 are SGHDN and FVKESK. The CDR3 bases are TGTGCCAGCAGCCAACTCAGCAGGGGCGAGCAGTACTTC. Translated: CASSQLSRGEQYF. The full variable domain, its missing parts supplied by reference TRBV14 and TRBJ2-7, is EAGVTQFPSHSVIEKGQTVTLRCDPISGHDNLYWYRRVMGKEIKFLLHFVKESKQDESGMPNNRFLAERTGGTYSTLKVQPAELEDSGVYFCASSQLSRGEQYFGPGTRLTVT.

The chain is built from TRBV4-2 and TRBJ1-1; D call uncertain. Germline-derived CDR1 and CDR2 are LGHNA and YNFKEQ. The CDR3 sequence is 15 residues long. V lost 1 base, J lost 2 bases, and 11 bases lay in between. The CDR3 protein is CASSQGPTLNTEAFF. The DNA for the CDR3 is TGTGCCAGCAGCCAAGGTCCCACCCTAAACACTGAAGCTTTCTTT.

This clone has only one observation. The V and J genes are TRBV25-1 and TRBJ1-2; D is perhaps TRBD1 (5 bases). V was cut by 4 bases and J by 2 bases, with 14 bases left in between. Germline CDR1 and CDR2: MGHDK and SYGVNS. The CDR3 covers 15 residues. The CDR3 protein is CASSVLAGGNYGYTF. Here the CDR3 DNA reads TGTGCCAGCAGTGTTCTGGCGGGGGGGAACTATGGCTACACCTTC.

The gene calls are TRBV30 and TRBJ1-5; TRBD1 might be the D (5 bases). V lost 1 base to trimming and J lost 16 bases, with 17 bases between them. The CDR3 contains 12 residues. The V gene's germline CDR1 is GTSNPN and CDR2 SVGIG (reference sequence). The CDR3 protein is CAWSGGTGPRHF. The CDR3 DNA reads TGTGCCTGGAGTGGGGGAACAGGCCCCCGACATTTT.

The chain combines TRBV10-3 with TRBJ2-1; TRBD2 matches 12 bases. The length of the CDR3 is 17 residues. The V gene end was trimmed by 8 bases and the J gene end by 7 bases; junction bases not matched to a gene: 15. Germline V CDR1 and CDR2: ENHRY, SYGVKD. The CDR3 is CAIEKEAGTSGYNEQFF. The CDR3 DNA is TGTGCCATCGAGAAAGAGGCAGGGACTAGCGGGTATAATGAGCAGTTCTTC.

This clone was seen only a few times. The chain has TRBV7-9 and TRBJ1-1; 8 bases are a match to TRBD1. CDR3 length: 14 residues. Germline V CDR1 and CDR2: SEHNR, FQNEAQ (reference sequence). With 4 bases clipped from V and 11 bases from J, the junction kept 12 bases outside the gene matches. The CDR3 DNA reads as TGTGCCAGCAGCTCCCTAGCGACAGGGGAAATGGCTTTCTTT. This codes for CASSSLATGEMAFF. Combining the CDR3 with reference TRBV7-9 and TRBJ1-1 gives the whole variable domain DTGVSQNPRHKITKRGQNVTFRCDPISEHNRLYWYRQTLGQGPEFLTYFQNEAQLEKSRLLSDRFSAERPKGSFSTLEIQRTEQGDSAMYLCASSSLATGEMAFFGQGTRLTVV.

This clone has a single count. This chain connects TRBV15 to TRBJ2-7; D is unresolved. The germline CDR1 and CDR2 sequences are LNHNV and YYDKDF (reference sequence). CDR3 length: 14 residues. V lost 0 bases, J lost 1 base, and 7 bases lay in between. CDR3: CATSRDPLSYEQYF. CDR3 bases: TGTGCCACCAGCAGAGACCCGTTATCCTACGAGCAGTACTTC.